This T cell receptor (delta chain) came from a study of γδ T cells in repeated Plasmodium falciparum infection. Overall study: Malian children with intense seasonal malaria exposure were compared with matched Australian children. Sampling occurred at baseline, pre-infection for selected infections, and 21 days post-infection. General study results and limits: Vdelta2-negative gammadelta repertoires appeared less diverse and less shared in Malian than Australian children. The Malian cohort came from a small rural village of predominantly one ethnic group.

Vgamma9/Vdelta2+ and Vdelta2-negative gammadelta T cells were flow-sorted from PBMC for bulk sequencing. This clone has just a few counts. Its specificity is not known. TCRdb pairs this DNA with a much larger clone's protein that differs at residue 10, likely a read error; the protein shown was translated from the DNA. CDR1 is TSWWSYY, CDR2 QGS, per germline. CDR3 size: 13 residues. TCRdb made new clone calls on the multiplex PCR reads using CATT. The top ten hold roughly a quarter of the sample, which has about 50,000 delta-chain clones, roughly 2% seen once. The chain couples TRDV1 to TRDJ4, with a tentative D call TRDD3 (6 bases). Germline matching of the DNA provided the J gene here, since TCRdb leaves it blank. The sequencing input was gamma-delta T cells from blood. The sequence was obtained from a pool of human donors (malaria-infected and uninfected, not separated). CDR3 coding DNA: TGTGCTCTTGAGTCGCGATACGCCAGACACCTGATCTTT. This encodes CALESRYARHLIF.